This T cell receptor (beta chain) was obtained from a study of OX40 agonist ivuxolimab in advanced cancers. Study conclusions and caveats: Nonresponders included some who also had low normalized T-cell clonal expansion.

Anyone with autoimmune disease history or systemic immunosuppression was excluded. Profiled with immunoSEQ multiplex PCR; TCRdb holds only in-frame clones, not every one. The profile shows 15,000 to 25,000 clones, roughly nine tenths of them singletons. Germline CDR1 is MDHEN and CDR2 is SYDVKM. The CDR3 consists of 14 residues. Trimming cost V 6 bases and J 4 bases, with 15 bases left between them. Comment on this clone: Its antigen is not identified.

Sequencing used CD4+ or CD8+ T cells sorted from blood, obtained in a trial of the OX40 agonist ivuxolimab. The sequence was collected from an adult with an advanced solid tumor such as melanoma, head and neck, liver or kidney cancer. This chain connects TRBV28 to TRBJ1-2; the D is unclear. The CDR3 spells CASRKYLDLYGYTF. The CDR3 nucleotides are TGTGCCAGCAGGAAATATTTGGACCTCTATGGCTACACCTTC.